The 18 T cell receptor beta chains below were found in one sample sequenced in a study of T cell changes during pregnancy in multiple sclerosis. Repertoires were generated with immunoSEQ multiplex PCR, while TCRdb's copy carries only in-frame clones and drops some. The table includes tens of thousands of clones, 80% to 95% detected once. Sequenced material: CD4+ T cells from peripheral blood mononuclear cells, taken in the second trimester of pregnancy. Receptor source: a female donor with multiple sclerosis, enrolled in a pregnancy study.

This clone was detected only a few times. V usage is TRBV19 and J usage is TRBJ2-7; 8 nucleotides match TRBD2. The trim removed 5 bases at V and 5 bases at J, leaving 5 bases unmatched. The CDR3 consists of 13 residues. Germline values: CDR1 LNHDA, CDR2 SQIVND (reference sequence). CDR3 bases: TGTGCCAGTAGTCCTCGGGGGGGAAACGAGCAGTACTTC. Amino acids: CASSPRGGNEQYF.

DNA of the CDR3: TGTGCCAGCTCACCGACAGGGGAATGGGATGAGCAGTTCTTC. Encoded protein: CASSPTGEWDEQFF. This chain connects TRBV18 to TRBJ2-1, with 8 bases matching TRBD1. V was pared by 3 bases and J by 8 bases, with 6 bases of the junction left unmatched. CDR1 and CDR2 (germline): KGHSH, LQKENI. This CDR3 has 14 residues.

In this sample, this clone turned up once. The rearrangement joins TRBV5-1 to TRBJ2-7; 7 nucleotides agree with TRBD1. Germline CDR1 SGHRS, CDR2 YFSETQ. The CDR3 is 14 residues long. The V and J ends lost 2 bases and 6 bases, in that order; junction bases with no gene match: 8. In nucleotides, the CDR3 is TGCGCCAGCAGCTTTGAAGGGGGCTTTGGCGAGCAGTACTTC. Its protein product is CASSFEGGFGEQYF.

The chain recombines TRBV5-4 with TRBJ2-5; D remains unclear. Germline CDR1 SGHNT, CDR2 YYREEE (reference sequence). V shed 5 bases and J shed 1 base, with 9 bases lying between them. This CDR3 is 13 amino acids long. The CDR3 nucleotides read TGTGCCAGCAGAATCGACATCCAAGAGACCCAGTACTTC. Its translation: CASRIDIQETQYF.

The chain carries TRBV28 and TRBJ1-2; the match to TRBD1 covers 8 bases. Trimming at V came to 6 bases and at J to 9 bases, leaving 6 bases not matched to a gene. CDR3 length: 12 residues. Looked up from germline, CDR1 is MDHEN and CDR2 is SYDVKM. DNA for the CDR3: TGTGCCAGCAGCTTCAGACAGGGGAGCTACACCTTC. Its translation is CASSFRQGSYTF.

The chain uses TRBV7-9 and TRBJ1-2; D remains ambiguous. Germline V gives CDR1 SEHNR, CDR2 FQNEAQ (reference sequence). This CDR3 contains 12 residues. V shed 6 bases and J shed 2 bases, with 7 bases lying between them. The chain's CDR3 is CASRTGNYGYTF. The CDR3 DNA reads TGTGCCAGCAGAACCGGGAACTATGGCTACACCTTC. Full variable domain (outside the CDR3, taken from reference TRBV7-9 and TRBJ1-2): DTGVSQNPRHKITKRGQNVTFRCDPISEHNRLYWYRQTLGQGPEFLTYFQNEAQLEKSRLLSDRFSAERPKGSFSTLEIQRTEQGDSAMYLCASRTGNYGYTFGSGTRLTVV.

The chain links TRBV5-4 to TRBJ2-1, with 8 bases aligning to TRBD1. This CDR3 spans 15 amino acids. From germline, CDR1 is SGHNT and CDR2 YYREEE (reference sequence). Trimming cost V 4 bases and J 3 bases; bases outside gene matches: 6. CDR3 nucleotide sequence: TGTGCCAGCAGCCCCGGACAGGGAATCTACAATGAGCAGTTCTTC. Encoded protein: CASSPGQGIYNEQFF.

The chain uses TRBV20-1 and TRBJ1-2; maybe TRBD1 (6 bases). The CDR3 length is 10 residues. Per germline, CDR1 DFQATT and CDR2 SNEGSKA (reference sequence). CDR3 bases: TGCAGGAGGGGGAATCCTGGCTACACCTTC. Amino acids: CRRGNPGYTF.

This chain connects TRBV5-1 to TRBJ2-5; 7 nucleotides agree with TRBD1. The CDR3 spans 15 residues. V shed 6 bases and J 5 bases; nucleotides not matched to a gene: 13. CDR1 SGHRS and CDR2 YFSETQ come from the germline V gene. The CDR3 DNA reads as TGCGCCAGCAACCGGGACAGTCACGGCGGGGAGACCCAGTACTTC. Translated: CASNRDSHGGETQYF.

V usage is TRBV27 and J usage is TRBJ1-5, with D perhaps matching TRBD1 (6 bases). The CDR3 runs to 15 residues. Per germline, CDR1 MNHEY and CDR2 SMNVEV (reference sequence). Trimming took off 8 bases at V and 3 bases at J, with 17 bases between the two ends. CDR3 sequence reads: CASSFQPGVNQPQHF. The CDR3 DNA is TGTGCCAGCTCTTTCCAACCAGGGGTCAATCAGCCCCAGCATTTT.

The chain couples TRBV10-1 to TRBJ2-1, with TRBD2 matching over 16 bases. V was pared by 7 bases and J by 10 bases, with 10 bases of the junction left unmatched. This CDR3 is 16 amino acids long. The germline V gene encodes CDR1 WNHNN and CDR2 SYGVQD (reference sequence). The CDR3 region has the DNA TGCGCCAGCATAATCACCGGGACTAGCGGGGGGGACGAGCAGTTCTTC. Translation gives CASIITGTSGGDEQFF.

V gene TRBV4-1 combines with J gene TRBJ2-7; the D gene is possibly TRBD1 (6 bases). Trimming took off 2 bases at V and 4 bases at J, with 15 bases between the two ends. This CDR3 has 15 residues. Per germline, CDR1 MGHRA and CDR2 YSYEKL. The CDR3 nucleotides read TGCGCCAGCAGCCAAATATCAGGGGTTTCGTACGAGCAGTACTTC. Amino acids: CASSQISGVSYEQYF.

This chain uses TRBV2 with TRBJ2-7; D gene uncertain. The V end lost 6 bases, the J end lost 2 bases, and 8 bases lay between the germline ends. CDR1 and CDR2 (germline): SNHLY, FYNNEI. CDR3 size: 12 residues. In DNA, the CDR3 is TGTGCCAGCAGGAGGCAGACCTACGAGCAGTACTTC. Protein: CASRRQTYEQYF.

The V gene is TRBV18, the J gene TRBJ2-1; maybe TRBD2 (6 bases). The CDR3 is made up of 15 amino acids. Trimming took 6 bases from V and 4 from J, leaving 16 bases between them. Germline lookup yields CDR1 KGHSH and CDR2 LQKENI. The CDR3 DNA follows: TGTGCCAGCTCGCACGCGGGACCAACTTACAATGAGCAGTTCTTC. It encodes CASSHAGPTYNEQFF.

The V gene is TRBV7-3, the J gene TRBJ2-5, with 10 positions matching TRBD2. V gave up 6 bases and J gave up 0 bases; unmatched junction bases: 4. In germline, CDR1 is SGHTA, CDR2 FQGTGA. The CDR3 length is 15 residues. CDR3 DNA: TGTGCCAGCAGTCCCACTAGCGGGGACCAAGAGACCCAGTACTTC. Its translation: CASSPTSGDQETQYF. Together with reference TRBV7-3 and TRBJ2-5, the CDR3 gives the full variable domain: GAGVSQTPSNKVTEKGKYVELRCDPISGHTALYWYRQSLGQGPEFLIYFQGTGAADDSGLPNDRFFAVRPEGSVSTLKIQRTERGDSAVYLCASSPTSGDQETQYFGPGTRLLVL.

The J gene is TRBJ2-1, the V gene TRBV7-8; perhaps TRBD1 as D (6 bases). The V and J ends lost 5 bases and 9 bases respectively, with 11 bases between them. Per germline, CDR1 SGHVS and CDR2 FQNEAQ. The CDR3 covers 12 residues. The CDR3 nucleotides are TGTGCCAGCAGCAAACAGGGTCGTGAGCAGTTCTTC. It codes for CASSKQGREQFF. The full variable domain, completed using reference TRBV7-8 and TRBJ2-1, is GAGVSQSPRYKVAKRGQDVALRCDPISGHVSLFWYQQALGQGPEFLTYFQNEAQLDKSGLPSDRFFAERPEGSVSTLKIQRTQQEDSAVYLCASSKQGREQFFGPGTRLTVL.

The V call is TRBV6-5, the J call TRBJ1-1; TRBD1 is a possible D gene (6 bases). Trimming removed 8 bases from V and 8 bases from J, with 12 bases in between. This CDR3 has 11 residues. Germline V lookup: CDR1 MNHEY, CDR2 SVGAGI. The CDR3 DNA sequence: TGTGCCAGCTTCAGGGGTAGGGAAGCTTTCTTT. This sequence encodes CASFRGREAFF.

The rearrangement uses TRBV10-3 and TRBJ1-1; D remains ambiguous. The germline gives CDR1 ENHRY, CDR2 SYGVKD. CDR3 length: 13 residues. V was clipped by 4 bases and J by 10 bases, with 16 bases between them. The CDR3 region has the DNA TGTGCCATCAGTGTGTCGCGGTCAGATGGAGCTTTCTTT. It is translated as CAISVSRSDGAFF.